The text below deals with one TCR beta chain. The data are from a study of T cells expressing NK-cell markers. For each CDR3 protein, TCRdb gives one entry from its re-call of the 5' RACE reads, without DNA. This listing includes 30,000 or so distinct CDR3 sequences. Germline lookup yields CDR1 DFQATT and CDR2 SNEGSKA (reference sequence). The CDR3 spans 16 residues. The clonotype was recovered from a woman aged 18-69 years in good health. Sequences were obtained from blood T cells: a sorted CD56 or NKG2C T cell subset, CD4+ or CD8+ T cells, or bulk PBMC T cells (not recorded which). The rearrangement uses TRBV20-1 and TRBJ2-4. CDR3 sequence reads: CSARSDKALAKNIQYF.